The text below deals with one TCR beta chain. Germline V gives CDR1 SGDLS, CDR2 YYNGEE. V was clipped by 6 bases and J by 1 base, with 11 bases between them. The CDR3 spans 14 residues. The data were obtained in a study of cytomegalovirus exposure and HLA in healthy donors. This PCR relied on a set of 60 Vbeta primers and 13 Jbeta primers. Some clones are missing from TCRdb's copy, which holds only in-frame ones; the method was immunoSEQ multiplex PCR. Of some 90,000 clones in the sample, 76% are singletons; the top ten hold 3%. The chain has TRBV9 and TRBJ1-3; unclear D gene. The sequenced sample was PBMCs. The origin of this receptor is a man aged 40-49 years in good health and CMV-seronegative. DNA of the CDR3: TGTGCCAGCAAGAGGGAACTATCTGGAAACACCATATATTTT. Protein product: CASKRELSGNTIYF.